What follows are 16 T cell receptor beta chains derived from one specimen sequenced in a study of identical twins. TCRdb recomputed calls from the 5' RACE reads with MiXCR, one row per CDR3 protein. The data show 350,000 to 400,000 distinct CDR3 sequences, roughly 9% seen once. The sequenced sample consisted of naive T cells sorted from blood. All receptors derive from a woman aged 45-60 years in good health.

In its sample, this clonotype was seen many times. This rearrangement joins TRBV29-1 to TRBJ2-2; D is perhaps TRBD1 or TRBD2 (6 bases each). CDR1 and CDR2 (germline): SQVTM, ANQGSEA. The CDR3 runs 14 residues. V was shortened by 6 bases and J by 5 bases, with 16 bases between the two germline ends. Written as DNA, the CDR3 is TGCAGCGTACCCGCCGGGGGCGGGACCGGGGAGCTGTTTTTT. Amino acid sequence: CSVPAGGGTGELFF.

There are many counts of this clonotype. CDR3 amino acids: CASSFLGSNQPQHF. The DNA of the CDR3 is TGTGCCAGCAGCTTCCTAGGTAGCAATCAGCCCCAGCATTTT. J is TRBJ1-5 and V is TRBV7-2; D is unclear. V lost 3 bases and J lost 0, with 6 bases in between. The CDR3 loop spans 14 amino acids. CDR1 is SGHTA and CDR2 is FQGNSA in the germline V gene.

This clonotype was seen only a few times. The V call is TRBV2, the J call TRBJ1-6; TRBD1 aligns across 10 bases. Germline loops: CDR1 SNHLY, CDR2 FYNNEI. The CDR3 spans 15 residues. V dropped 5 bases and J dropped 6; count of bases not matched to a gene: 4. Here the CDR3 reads CASSTRTGGNSPLHF. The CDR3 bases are TGTGCCAGCAGTACCAGGACAGGGGGTAATTCACCCCTCCACTTT.

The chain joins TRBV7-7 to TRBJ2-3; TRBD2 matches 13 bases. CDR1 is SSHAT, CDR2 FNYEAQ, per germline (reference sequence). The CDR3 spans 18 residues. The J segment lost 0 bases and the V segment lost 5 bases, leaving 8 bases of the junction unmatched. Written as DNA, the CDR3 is TGTGCCAGCAGCCCGGGACTAGCGGGATCATCTAGCACAGATACGCAGTATTTT. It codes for CASSPGLAGSSSTDTQYF.

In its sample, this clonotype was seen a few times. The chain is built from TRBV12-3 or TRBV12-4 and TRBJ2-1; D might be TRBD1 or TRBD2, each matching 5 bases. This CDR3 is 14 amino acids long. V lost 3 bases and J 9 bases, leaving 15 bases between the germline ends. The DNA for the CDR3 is TGTGCCAGCAGTTTGAAGGGGACCTCGGGTGAGCAGTTCTTC. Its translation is CASSLKGTSGEQFF.

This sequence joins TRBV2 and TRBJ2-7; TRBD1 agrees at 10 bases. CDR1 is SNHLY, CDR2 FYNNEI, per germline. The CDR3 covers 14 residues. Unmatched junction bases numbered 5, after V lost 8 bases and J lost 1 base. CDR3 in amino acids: CASRRTGGSYEQYF. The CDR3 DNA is TGTGCCAGCCGGAGGACAGGGGGGTCCTACGAGCAGTACTTC.

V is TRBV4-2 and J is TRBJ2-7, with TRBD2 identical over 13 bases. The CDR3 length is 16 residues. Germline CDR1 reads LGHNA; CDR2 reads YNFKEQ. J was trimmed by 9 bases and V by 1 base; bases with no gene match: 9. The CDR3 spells CASSQGPGLAGFGQYF. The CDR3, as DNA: TGTGCCAGCAGCCAAGGGCCGGGACTAGCGGGATTCGGGCAGTACTTC.

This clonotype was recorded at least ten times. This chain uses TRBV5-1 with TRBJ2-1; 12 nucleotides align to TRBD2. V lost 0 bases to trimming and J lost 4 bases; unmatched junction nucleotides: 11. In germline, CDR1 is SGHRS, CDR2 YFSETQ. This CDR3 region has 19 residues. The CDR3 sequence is CASSLAPGTSGPPYNEQFF. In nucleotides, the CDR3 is TGCGCCAGCAGCTTGGCCCCAGGGACTAGCGGGCCCCCTTACAATGAGCAGTTCTTC.

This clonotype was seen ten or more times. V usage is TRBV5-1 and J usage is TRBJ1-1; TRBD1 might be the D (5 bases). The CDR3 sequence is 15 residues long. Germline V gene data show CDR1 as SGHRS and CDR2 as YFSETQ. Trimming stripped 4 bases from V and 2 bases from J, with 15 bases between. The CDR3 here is CASSAGHGVNTEAFF. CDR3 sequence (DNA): TGCGCCAGCAGCGCTGGACATGGGGTTAACACTGAAGCTTTCTTT.

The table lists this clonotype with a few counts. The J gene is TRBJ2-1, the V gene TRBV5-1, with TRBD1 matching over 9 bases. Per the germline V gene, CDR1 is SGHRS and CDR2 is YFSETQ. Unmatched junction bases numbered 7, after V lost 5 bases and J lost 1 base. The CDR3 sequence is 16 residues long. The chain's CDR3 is CASRTAGTGSYNEQFF. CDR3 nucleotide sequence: TGCGCCAGCAGGACCGCCGGGACAGGGTCCTACAATGAGCAGTTCTTC.

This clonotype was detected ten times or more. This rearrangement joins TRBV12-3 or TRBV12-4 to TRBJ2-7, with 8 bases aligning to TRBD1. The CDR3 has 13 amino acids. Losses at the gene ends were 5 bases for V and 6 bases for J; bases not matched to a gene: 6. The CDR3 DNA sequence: TGTGCCAGCAGTCCAGGACAGGGTCGCGAGCAGTACGTC. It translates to CASSPGQGREQYV.

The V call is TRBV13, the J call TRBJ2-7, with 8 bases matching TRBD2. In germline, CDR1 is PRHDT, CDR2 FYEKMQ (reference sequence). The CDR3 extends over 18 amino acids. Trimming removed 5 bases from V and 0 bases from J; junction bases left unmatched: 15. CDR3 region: CASSQESFGGGISYEQYF. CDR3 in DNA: TGTGCCAGCAGCCAGGAATCCTTTGGCGGGGGGATCTCCTACGAGCAGTACTTC.

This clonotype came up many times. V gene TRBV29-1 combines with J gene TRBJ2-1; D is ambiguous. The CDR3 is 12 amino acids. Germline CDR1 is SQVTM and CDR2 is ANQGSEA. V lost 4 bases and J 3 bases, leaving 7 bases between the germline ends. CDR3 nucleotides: TGCAGCGTTGGTCTGAACTACAATGAGCAGTTCTTC. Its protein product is CSVGLNYNEQFF.

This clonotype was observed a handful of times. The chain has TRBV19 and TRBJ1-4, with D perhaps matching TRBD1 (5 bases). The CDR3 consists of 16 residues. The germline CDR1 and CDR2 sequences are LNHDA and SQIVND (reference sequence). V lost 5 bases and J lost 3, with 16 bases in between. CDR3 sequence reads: CASSPFGGFANEKLFF. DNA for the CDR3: TGTGCCAGTAGTCCTTTCGGGGGTTTTGCTAATGAAAAACTGTTTTTT.

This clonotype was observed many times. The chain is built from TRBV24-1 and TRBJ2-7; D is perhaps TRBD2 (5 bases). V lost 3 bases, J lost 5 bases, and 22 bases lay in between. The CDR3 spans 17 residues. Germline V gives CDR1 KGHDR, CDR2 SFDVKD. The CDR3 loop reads CATSDQRLTGVSNEQYV. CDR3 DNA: TGTGCCACCAGTGATCAGCGCTTAACCGGGGTCTCAAACGAGCAGTACGTC.

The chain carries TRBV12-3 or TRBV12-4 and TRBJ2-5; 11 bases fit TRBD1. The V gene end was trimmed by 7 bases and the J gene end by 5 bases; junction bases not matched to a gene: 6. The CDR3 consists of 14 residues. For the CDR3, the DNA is TGTGCCAGCACCACTAGGGACAGGGGGGAGACCCAGTACTTC. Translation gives CASTTRDRGETQYF.